A single sample is the source of the 9 T cell receptor beta chains below, sequenced in a study of T cells in Graves' hyperthyroidism and ophthalmopathy. The source material, RNA transcripts, was used to amplify TCR beta CDR3 regions. HTBI primers were employed in a first-round RT-PCR of the TCR CDR3. TCRdb re-called the multiplex PCR reads with MiXCR, one entry per CDR3 protein. The profile covers over 400,000 distinct CDR3 sequences, with about 14% appearing a single time and roughly 13% taken by the ten largest. Sequences were obtained from blood. These receptors were collected from a man aged 18 to 35 with Graves' ophthalmopathy.

This clonotype was counted many times. The V gene is TRBV6-1, the J gene TRBJ2-7; no clear D. CDR3 length: 14 amino acids. V lost 5 bases and J lost 6, with 17 bases in between. Germline V gene data show CDR1 as MNHNS and CDR2 as SASEGT. The CDR3 spells CASSYFDQSGEQYF. CDR3 bases: TGTGCCAGCAGTTATTTCGACCAGTCTGGCGAGCAGTACTTC.

A few counts support this clonotype. The V gene is TRBV24-1, the J gene TRBJ2-1; no definite D call. The CDR3 loop spans 11 amino acids. V lost 0 bases and J 12 bases, leaving 5 bases between the germline ends. CDR1 is KGHDR and CDR2 is SFDVKD in the germline V gene. CDR3 residues: CATSDLGMQFF. In DNA, the CDR3 is TGTGCCACCAGTGATTTGGGGATGCAGTTCTTC.

In this sample, this clonotype turned up many times. The chain uses TRBV5-6 and TRBJ1-1, with a weak D call TRBD1 (5 bases). The ends were cut back, 0 bases at V and 8 bases at J, with 5 bases in the middle. The CDR3 has 11 amino acids. Germline V gene data show CDR1 as SGHDT and CDR2 as YYEEEE. The CDR3 here is CASSLDREAFF. Here the CDR3 DNA reads TGTGCCAGCAGCTTGGACAGGGAAGCTTTCTTT. Full variable domain (rest looked up from reference TRBV5-6 and TRBJ1-1): DAGVTQSPTHLIKTRGQQVTLRCSPKSGHDTVSWYQQALGQGPQFIFQYYEEEERQRGNFPDRFSGHQFPNYSSELNVNALLLGDSALYLCASSLDREAFFGQGTRLTVV.

This rearrangement joins TRBV29-1 to TRBJ1-1; D may be TRBD1 (5 bases). This CDR3 has 11 residues. V was trimmed by 4 bases and J by 6 bases, leaving 9 bases between them. CDR1 is SQVTM and CDR2 is ANQGSEA in the germline V gene. Here the CDR3 DNA reads TGCAGCGTTGCTGGGGGTCCTGAAGCTTTCTTT. It is translated as CSVAGGPEAFF.

This clonotype was recorded at least ten times. CDR3 coding DNA: TGTGCCAGTCGCATGGGTGGGGGGGGGAATAGCAATCAGCCCCAGCATTTT. Amino acids: CASRMGGGGNSNQPQHF. The chain uses TRBV6-1 and TRBJ1-5; maybe TRBD1 (5 bases). CDR3 length equals 17 residues. V lost 9 bases and J lost 0, with 21 bases in between. Germline V CDR1 and CDR2: MNHNS, SASEGT.

The V call is TRBV19, the J call TRBJ1-5, with 9 positions matching TRBD1. Unmatched junction bases numbered 6, after V lost 10 bases and J lost 5 bases. CDR3 length equals 13 residues. Germline CDR1 is LNHDA and CDR2 is SQIVND (reference sequence). CDR3 DNA: TGTGCCACCAATACAGGGGGCTATCAGCCCCAGCATTTT. Translation: CATNTGGYQPQHF.

This clonotype was seen repeatedly, ten times or more. The genes are TRBV18 and TRBJ1-1; no reliable D call. Trimming pared 5 bases from V and 5 bases from J, leaving 21 bases between. CDR3 size: 16 residues. Looked up from germline, CDR1 is KGHSH and CDR2 is LQKENI. CDR3 loop: CASSSVDGSGWTEAFF. CDR3 coding DNA: TGTGCCAGCTCATCCGTCGACGGTTCGGGGTGGACTGAAGCTTTCTTT.

This chain uses TRBV29-1 with TRBJ2-5; no firm D call. Germline V gene sequence: CDR1 SQVTM, CDR2 ANQGSEA. This CDR3 has 13 amino acids. V shed 0 bases and J shed 9 bases, with 14 bases lying between them. Here the CDR3 reads CSVEEAFLRSQYF. CDR3 nucleotides: TGCAGCGTTGAAGAGGCCTTCTTGAGGTCCCAGTACTTC.

This clonotype was observed a handful of times. The chain carries TRBV19 and TRBJ1-2, with D unresolved. The germline CDR1 and CDR2 sequences are LNHDA and SQIVND (reference sequence). Trimming removed 5 bases from V and 5 bases from J, with 12 bases in between. The CDR3 extends over 13 amino acids. The CDR3 sequence is CASSLRARYGYTF. CDR3 DNA: TGTGCCAGTAGTCTCCGGGCGAGGTATGGCTACACCTTC.